This is a list of T cell receptor beta chains from one sample in a study of blood T cell repertoires in COVID-19. Sequencing used immunoSEQ multiplex PCR; TCRdb keeps in-frame clones, though not all of them. The sample records 150,000 or so clones, 80% to 90% being singletons. Source material: peripheral blood. The receptor source for this set is a man aged 55-75 years with acute or convalescent COVID-19. Both conserved end residues are part of each CDR3. D genes are given only for firm matches. Expanded clones get a size class; other rows say once, few or many, or leave the size out.

j_call: TRBJ2-7
d_call: .
clone_size: once
v_call: TRBV5-1
cdr3_aa: CASSSGSSYEQYF
cdr3_nt: TGCGCCAGCAGCTCCGGGTCTTCCTACGAGCAGTACTTC

j_call: TRBJ2-1
d_call: TRBD2
clone_size: .
v_call: TRBV3-1/TRBV3-2
cdr3_aa: CASSQEGLASTVYNEQFF
cdr3_nt: TGTGCCAGCAGCCAAGAGGGACTAGCGTCGACCGTTTACAATGAGCAGTTCTTC

j_call: TRBJ2-5
d_call: .
clone_size: .
v_call: TRBV20-1
cdr3_aa: CSADLRETQYF
cdr3_nt: TGCAGTGCCGACTTGCGAGAGACCCAGTACTTC

j_call: TRBJ2-7
d_call: TRBD2
clone_size: .
v_call: TRBV10-3
cdr3_aa: CAISPGTSGSFNEQYF
cdr3_nt: TGTGCCATCAGTCCCGGGACTAGCGGGAGTTTCAACGAGCAGTACTTC

j_call: TRBJ1-5
d_call: .
clone_size: .
v_call: TRBV11-3
cdr3_aa: CASSPRTGIRFGDDQPQHF
cdr3_nt: TGTGCCAGCAGCCCTCGGACGGGAATACGTTTTGGCGACGATCAGCCCCAGCATTTT

j_call: TRBJ1-2
d_call: TRBD1
clone_size: few
v_call: TRBV5-1
cdr3_aa: CASSLRGGDYGYTF
cdr3_nt: TGCGCCAGCAGCTTGAGAGGGGGCGACTATGGCTACACCTTC

j_call: TRBJ1-5
d_call: TRBD1
clone_size: .
v_call: TRBV9
cdr3_aa: CASSATGNSNQPQHF
cdr3_nt: TGTGCCAGCAGCGCGACAGGGAATAGCAATCAGCCCCAGCATTTT

j_call: TRBJ2-2
d_call: .
clone_size: .
v_call: TRBV28
cdr3_aa: CASSPLVGGLGELFF
cdr3_nt: TGTGCCAGCAGTCCTCTCGTCGGGGGGCTCGGGGAGCTGTTTTTT

j_call: TRBJ1-6
d_call: TRBD1
clone_size: .
v_call: TRBV27
cdr3_aa: CASTLAGQSNNSPLHF
cdr3_nt: TGTGCCAGCACCTTGGCGGGACAGAGTAATAATTCACCCCTCCACTTT

j_call: TRBJ2-3
d_call: .
clone_size: few
v_call: TRBV4-1
cdr3_aa: CASSPRDSGRADTQYF
cdr3_nt: TGCGCCAGCAGCCCAAGGGATAGCGGACGGGCAGATACGCAGTATTTT

j_call: TRBJ1-2
d_call: TRBD1
clone_size: .
v_call: TRBV7-2
cdr3_aa: CASSLMGQGAFGYTF
cdr3_nt: TGTGCCAGCAGCTTAATGGGACAGGGGGCTTTTGGCTACACCTTC

j_call: TRBJ2-7
d_call: .
clone_size: .
v_call: TRBV5-4
cdr3_aa: CASSLSGPAYEQYF
cdr3_nt: TGTGCCAGCAGCTTAAGCGGGCCAGCCTACGAGCAGTACTTC

j_call: TRBJ1-1
d_call: .
clone_size: .
v_call: TRBV18
cdr3_aa: CASSPASENAFF
cdr3_nt: TGTGCCAGCTCACCTGCGTCGGAGAACGCTTTCTTT

j_call: TRBJ1-5
d_call: TRBD1
clone_size: .
v_call: TRBV3-1/TRBV3-2
cdr3_aa: CASSQGGGTVNQPQHF
cdr3_nt: TGTGCCAGCAGCCAGGGAGGCGGGACAGTCAATCAGCCCCAGCATTTT

j_call: TRBJ2-7
d_call: .
clone_size: .
v_call: TRBV19
cdr3_aa: CASSFGGVHEQYF
cdr3_nt: TGTGCCAGTAGTTTTGGAGGGGTCCACGAGCAGTACTTC

j_call: TRBJ2-1
d_call: .
clone_size: once
v_call: TRBV9
cdr3_aa: CASSVGGDSYNEQFF
cdr3_nt: TGTGCCAGCAGCGTAGGCGGGGACTCCTACAATGAGCAGTTCTTC

j_call: TRBJ2-3
d_call: TRBD1
clone_size: .
v_call: TRBV7-9
cdr3_aa: CASSLRTGQADTQYF
cdr3_nt: TGTGCCAGCAGCCTTCGGACAGGGCAAGCAGATACGCAGTATTTT

j_call: TRBJ1-5
d_call: TRBD1
clone_size: .
v_call: TRBV2
cdr3_aa: CASREGQGDNQPQHF
cdr3_nt: TGTGCCAGCAGAGAGGGACAGGGAGATAATCAGCCCCAGCATTTT

j_call: TRBJ1-4
d_call: .
clone_size: .
v_call: TRBV6-5
cdr3_aa: CASSWGGKGREKLFF
cdr3_nt: TGTGCCAGCAGTTGGGGAGGCAAGGGACGGGAAAAACTGTTTTTT

j_call: TRBJ2-1
d_call: TRBD2
clone_size: .
v_call: TRBV4-1
cdr3_aa: CASSRSGTSGSSYNEQFF
cdr3_nt: TGCGCCAGCAGCCGATCCGGGACTAGCGGGAGCTCCTACAATGAGCAGTTCTTC

j_call: TRBJ2-3
d_call: TRBD2
clone_size: once
v_call: TRBV6-2/TRBV6-3
cdr3_aa: CASSLTSGRALSDTQYF
cdr3_nt: TGTGCCAGCAGTCTAACTAGCGGGAGGGCCCTATCAGATACGCAGTATTTT

j_call: TRBJ1-5
d_call: TRBD1
clone_size: .
v_call: TRBV30
cdr3_aa: CAWGTGVYQPQHF
cdr3_nt: TGTGCCTGGGGCACAGGGGTCTATCAGCCCCAGCATTTT

j_call: TRBJ2-4
d_call: TRBD2
clone_size: once
v_call: TRBV7-9
cdr3_aa: CASSLFGSREGVNIQYF
cdr3_nt: TGTGCCAGCAGCCTTTTCGGATCCAGGGAGGGTGTGAACATTCAGTACTTC

j_call: TRBJ1-4
d_call: .
clone_size: .
v_call: TRBV28
cdr3_aa: CASSLALSYEKLFF
cdr3_nt: TGTGCCAGCAGTTTGGCCCTTTCGTACGAAAAACTGTTTTTT

j_call: TRBJ1-2
d_call: TRBD1
clone_size: .
v_call: TRBV19
cdr3_aa: CASSIDPYRGRGYTF
cdr3_nt: TGTGCCAGTAGTATAGATCCGTACAGGGGGCGAGGCTACACCTTC

j_call: TRBJ1-5
d_call: TRBD1
clone_size: few
v_call: TRBV10-3
cdr3_aa: CAISDSPGGGNQPQHF
cdr3_nt: TGTGCCATCAGTGATAGCCCAGGGGGAGGCAATCAGCCCCAGCATTTT

j_call: TRBJ2-2
d_call: TRBD2
clone_size: few
v_call: TRBV19
cdr3_aa: CASSIEGGRSTGELFF
cdr3_nt: TGTGCCAGTAGTATTGAGGGCGGGAGAAGCACCGGGGAGCTGTTTTTT

j_call: TRBJ2-1
d_call: .
clone_size: once
v_call: TRBV29-1
cdr3_aa: CSVDRHGNEQFF
cdr3_nt: TGCAGCGTTGATAGACATGGGAATGAGCAGTTCTTC

j_call: TRBJ2-4
d_call: TRBD1
clone_size: .
v_call: TRBV9
cdr3_aa: CASSTGQSLAKNIQYF
cdr3_nt: TGTGCCAGCAGCACGGGACAGTCGCTAGCCAAAAACATTCAGTACTTC

j_call: TRBJ1-2
d_call: .
clone_size: .
v_call: TRBV11-2
cdr3_aa: CASSPGLAGYTF
cdr3_nt: TGTGCCAGCAGCCCCGGACTGGCGGGCTACACCTTC

j_call: TRBJ1-5
d_call: .
clone_size: .
v_call: TRBV11-2
cdr3_aa: CASSERRSNQPQHF
cdr3_nt: TGTGCCAGCAGCGAGAGGCGCAGCAATCAGCCCCAGCATTTT

j_call: TRBJ2-2
d_call: TRBD2
clone_size: .
v_call: TRBV4-1
cdr3_aa: CASSQGPSGTTIVGELFF
cdr3_nt: TGCGCCAGCAGCCAAGGCCCTAGCGGGACCACCATTGTCGGGGAGCTGTTTTTT

j_call: TRBJ1-4
d_call: TRBD1
clone_size: .
v_call: TRBV27
cdr3_aa: CASSLGTGGREKLFF
cdr3_nt: TGTGCCAGCAGTCTGGGGACAGGGGGTCGGGAAAAACTGTTTTTT

j_call: TRBJ2-2
d_call: .
clone_size: .
v_call: TRBV5-1
cdr3_aa: CASSERIDLNTGELFF
cdr3_nt: TGCGCCAGCAGCGAGCGGATTGACCTTAACACCGGGGAGCTGTTTTTT

j_call: TRBJ2-3
d_call: TRBD2
clone_size: .
v_call: TRBV9
cdr3_aa: CASSVTSGGDTQYF
cdr3_nt: TGTGCCAGCAGCGTGACCAGCGGGGGAGATACGCAGTATTTT

j_call: TRBJ2-2
d_call: .
clone_size: once
v_call: TRBV9
cdr3_aa: CASSVGGNTGELFF
cdr3_nt: TGTGCCAGCAGCGTAGGAGGGAACACCGGGGAGCTGTTTTTT

j_call: TRBJ2-7
d_call: .
clone_size: .
v_call: TRBV28
cdr3_aa: CASSMNTRGSYEQYF
cdr3_nt: TGTGCCAGCAGTATGAATACAAGGGGATCCTACGAGCAGTACTTC

j_call: TRBJ2-7
d_call: .
clone_size: .
v_call: TRBV6-5
cdr3_aa: CASGRRGPYEQYF
cdr3_nt: TGTGCCAGCGGCCGGCGGGGGCCCTACGAGCAGTACTTC

j_call: TRBJ1-6
d_call: TRBD1
clone_size: .
v_call: TRBV5-1
cdr3_aa: CASSLAQGEFPLHF
cdr3_nt: TGCGCCAGCAGCTTGGCCCAGGGGGAATTTCCCCTCCACTTT

j_call: TRBJ2-5
d_call: TRBD1
clone_size: .
v_call: TRBV7-8
cdr3_aa: CASSSFRGGPTTQYF
cdr3_nt: TGTGCCAGCAGCTCTTTTCGAGGGGGCCCCACGACCCAGTACTTC

j_call: TRBJ2-7
d_call: TRBD2
clone_size: .
v_call: TRBV13
cdr3_aa: CASSRRGGGYYEQYF
cdr3_nt: TGTGCCAGCAGCCGGCGGGGGGGAGGGTACTACGAGCAGTACTTC

j_call: TRBJ1-1
d_call: TRBD1
clone_size: once
v_call: TRBV28
cdr3_aa: CASTSVRGRLNTEAFF
cdr3_nt: TGTGCCAGCACCTCCGTGAGGGGGCGGCTGAACACTGAAGCTTTCTTT

j_call: TRBJ2-2
d_call: .
clone_size: once
v_call: TRBV27
cdr3_aa: CASSLSYQGWVSTGELFF
cdr3_nt: TGTGCCAGCAGTTTATCGTATCAGGGATGGGTCTCCACCGGGGAGCTGTTTTTT

j_call: TRBJ1-6
d_call: TRBD1
clone_size: few
v_call: TRBV19
cdr3_aa: CASKGGSGTENSPLHF
cdr3_nt: TGTGCCAGTAAAGGGGGTTCCGGGACAGAAAATTCACCCCTCCACTTT

j_call: TRBJ1-4
d_call: .
clone_size: .
v_call: TRBV29-1
cdr3_aa: CSVVDTSATNEKLFF
cdr3_nt: TGCAGCGTTGTAGACACTAGTGCAACTAATGAAAAACTGTTTTTT

j_call: TRBJ1-2
d_call: .
clone_size: .
v_call: TRBV19
cdr3_aa: CASTRSQGTYGYTF
cdr3_nt: TGTGCCAGTACTCGAAGCCAGGGAACCTATGGCTACACCTTC

j_call: TRBJ2-5
d_call: .
clone_size: .
v_call: TRBV5-4
cdr3_aa: CASSLGATSEGTQYF
cdr3_nt: TGTGCCAGCAGCCTGGGCGCGACATCAGAGGGGACCCAGTACTTC

j_call: TRBJ2-3
d_call: TRBD2
clone_size: .
v_call: TRBV28
cdr3_aa: CASSSPSGTSGILTDTQYF
cdr3_nt: TGTGCCAGCAGTTCCCCCTCCGGGACTAGCGGGATTCTCACAGATACGCAGTATTTT

j_call: TRBJ2-3
d_call: TRBD2
clone_size: .
v_call: TRBV5-8
cdr3_aa: CASSRGLANTDTQYF
cdr3_nt: TGTGCCAGCAGCCGGGGACTAGCCAACACAGATACGCAGTATTTT

j_call: TRBJ1-6
d_call: .
clone_size: .
v_call: TRBV19
cdr3_aa: CASSTLRTFLHF
cdr3_nt: TGTGCCAGTAGTACTCTCCGGACATTCCTCCACTTT

j_call: TRBJ2-7
d_call: TRBD2
clone_size: .
v_call: TRBV18
cdr3_aa: CASSPPGRGGNEQYF
cdr3_nt: TGTGCCAGCTCACCACCGGGGAGGGGTGGAAACGAGCAGTACTTC